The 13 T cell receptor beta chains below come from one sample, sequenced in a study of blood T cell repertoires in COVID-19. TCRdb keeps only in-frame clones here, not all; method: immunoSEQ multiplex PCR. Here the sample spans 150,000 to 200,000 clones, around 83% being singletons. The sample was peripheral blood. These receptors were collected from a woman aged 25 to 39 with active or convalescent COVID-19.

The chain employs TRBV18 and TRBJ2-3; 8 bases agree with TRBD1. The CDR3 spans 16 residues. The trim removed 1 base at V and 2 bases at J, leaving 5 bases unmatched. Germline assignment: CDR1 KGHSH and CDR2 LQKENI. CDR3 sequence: CASSPRTGTVTDTQYF. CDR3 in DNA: TGTGCCAGCTCACCACGGACAGGGACCGTCACAGATACGCAGTATTTT.

The CDR3 DNA is TGCGCCAGCAGCTTGGGCGGGGCAAACACTGAAGCTTTCTTT. It is translated as CASSLGGANTEAFF. This sequence joins TRBV5-1 and TRBJ1-1; possibly TRBD1 for D (5 bases). Trimming took off 0 bases at V and 2 bases at J, with 8 bases between the two ends. The CDR3 loop spans 14 amino acids. CDR1 and CDR2 (germline): SGHRS, YFSETQ.

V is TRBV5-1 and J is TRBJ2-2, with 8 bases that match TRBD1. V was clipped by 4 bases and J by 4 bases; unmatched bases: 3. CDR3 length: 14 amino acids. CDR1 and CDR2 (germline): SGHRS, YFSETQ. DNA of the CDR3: TGCGCCAGCAGCACAGGGGGGTTCACCGGGGAGCTGTTTTTT. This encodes CASSTGGFTGELFF.

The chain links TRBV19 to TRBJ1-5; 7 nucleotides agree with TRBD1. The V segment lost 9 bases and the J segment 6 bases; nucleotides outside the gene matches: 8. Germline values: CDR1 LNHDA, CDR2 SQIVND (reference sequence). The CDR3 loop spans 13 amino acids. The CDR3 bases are TGTGCCAGCCACCCAGGGGGAACTCAGCCCCAGCATTTT. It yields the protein CASHPGGTQPQHF.

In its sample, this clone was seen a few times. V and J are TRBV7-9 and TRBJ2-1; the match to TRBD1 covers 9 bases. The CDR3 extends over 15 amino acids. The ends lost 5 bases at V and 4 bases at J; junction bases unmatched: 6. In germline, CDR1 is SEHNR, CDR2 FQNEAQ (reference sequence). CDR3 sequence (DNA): TGTGCCAGCAGCCTGGACAGGGGCGGTTACAATGAGCAGTTCTTC. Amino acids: CASSLDRGGYNEQFF.

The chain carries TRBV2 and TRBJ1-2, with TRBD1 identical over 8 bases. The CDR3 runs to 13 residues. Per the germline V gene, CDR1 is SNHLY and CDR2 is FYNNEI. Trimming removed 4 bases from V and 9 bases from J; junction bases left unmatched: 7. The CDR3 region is CASSVNRGTRYTF. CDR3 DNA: TGTGCCAGCAGTGTTAACAGGGGGACGCGCTACACCTTC.

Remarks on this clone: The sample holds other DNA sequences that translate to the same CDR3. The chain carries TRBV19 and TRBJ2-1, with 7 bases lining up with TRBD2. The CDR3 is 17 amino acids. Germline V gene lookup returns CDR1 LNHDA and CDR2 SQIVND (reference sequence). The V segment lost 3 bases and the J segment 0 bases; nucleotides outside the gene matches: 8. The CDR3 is CASSIKTSRSSYNEQFF. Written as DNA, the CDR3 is TGTGCCAGTAGTATTAAGACTAGCAGAAGCTCCTACAATGAGCAGTTCTTC.

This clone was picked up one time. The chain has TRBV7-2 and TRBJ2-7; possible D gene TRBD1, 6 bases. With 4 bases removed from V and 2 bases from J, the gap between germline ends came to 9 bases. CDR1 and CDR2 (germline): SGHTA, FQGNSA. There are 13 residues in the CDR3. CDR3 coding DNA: TGTGCCAGCAGCTGGGGACAAACCTACGAGCAGTACTTC. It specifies CASSWGQTYEQYF.

The CDR3 DNA is TGTGCCAGCAGGAGGGACTCTGGCGAAAAACTGTTTTTT. This codes for CASRRDSGEKLFF. The gene calls are TRBV5-6 and TRBJ1-4; TRBD1 might be the D (5 bases). Germline V gives CDR1 SGHDT, CDR2 YYEEEE. The CDR3 extends over 13 amino acids. V was pared by 5 bases and J by 8 bases, with 13 bases between. Full variable domain (outside the CDR3, taken from reference TRBV5-6 and TRBJ1-4): DAGVTQSPTHLIKTRGQQVTLRCSPKSGHDTVSWYQQALGQGPQFIFQYYEEEERQRGNFPDRFSGHQFPNYSSELNVNALLLGDSALYLCASRRDSGEKLFFGSGTQLSVL.

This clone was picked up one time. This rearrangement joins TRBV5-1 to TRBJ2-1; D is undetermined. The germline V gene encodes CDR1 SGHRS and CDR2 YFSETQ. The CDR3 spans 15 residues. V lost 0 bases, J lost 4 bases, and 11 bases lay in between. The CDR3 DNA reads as TGCGCCAGCAGCTTGGATGTTAGTGGTTACAATGAGCAGTTCTTC. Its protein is CASSLDVSGYNEQFF.

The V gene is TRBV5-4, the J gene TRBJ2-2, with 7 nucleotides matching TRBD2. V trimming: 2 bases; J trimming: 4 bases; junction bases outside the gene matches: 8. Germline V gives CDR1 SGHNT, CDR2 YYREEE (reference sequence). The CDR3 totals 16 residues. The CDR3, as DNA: TGTGCCAGCAGCTTCTCCCCCGGGGGGAGCACCGGGGAGCTGTTTTTT. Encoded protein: CASSFSPGGSTGELFF.

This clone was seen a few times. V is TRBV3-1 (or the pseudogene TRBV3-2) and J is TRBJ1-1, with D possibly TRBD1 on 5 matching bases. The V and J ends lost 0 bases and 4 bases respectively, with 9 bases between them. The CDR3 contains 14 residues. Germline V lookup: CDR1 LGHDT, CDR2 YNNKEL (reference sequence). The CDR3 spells CASSQDAGGTEAFF. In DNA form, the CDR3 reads TGTGCCAGCAGCCAAGATGCGGGGGGCACTGAAGCTTTCTTT.

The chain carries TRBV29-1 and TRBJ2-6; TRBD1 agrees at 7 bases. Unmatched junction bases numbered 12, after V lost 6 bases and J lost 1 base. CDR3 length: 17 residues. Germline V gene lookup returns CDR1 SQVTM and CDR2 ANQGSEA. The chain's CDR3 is CSVAPGQSLSGANVLTF. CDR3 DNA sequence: TGCAGCGTCGCTCCGGGACAGAGTTTATCTGGGGCCAACGTCCTGACTTTC.